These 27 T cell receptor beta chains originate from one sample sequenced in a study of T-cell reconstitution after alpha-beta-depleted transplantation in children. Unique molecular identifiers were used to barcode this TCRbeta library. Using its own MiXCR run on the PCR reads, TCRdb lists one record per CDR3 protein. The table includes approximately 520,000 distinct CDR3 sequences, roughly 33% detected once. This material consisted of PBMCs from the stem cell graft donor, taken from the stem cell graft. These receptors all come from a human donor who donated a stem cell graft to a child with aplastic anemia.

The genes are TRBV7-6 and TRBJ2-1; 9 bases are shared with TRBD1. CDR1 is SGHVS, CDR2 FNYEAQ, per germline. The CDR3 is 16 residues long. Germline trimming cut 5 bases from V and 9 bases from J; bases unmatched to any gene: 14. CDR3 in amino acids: CASSLGAGQGSPEQFF. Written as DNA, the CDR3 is TGTGCCAGCAGCCTAGGGGCGGGACAGGGCTCCCCTGAGCAGTTCTTC.

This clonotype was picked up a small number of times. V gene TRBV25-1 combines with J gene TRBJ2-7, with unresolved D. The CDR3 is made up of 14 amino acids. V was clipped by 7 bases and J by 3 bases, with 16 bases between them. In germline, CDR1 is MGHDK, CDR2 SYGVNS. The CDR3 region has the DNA TGTGCCAGCATGCACCACAACTCAAACTACGAGCAGTACTTC. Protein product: CASMHHNSNYEQYF.

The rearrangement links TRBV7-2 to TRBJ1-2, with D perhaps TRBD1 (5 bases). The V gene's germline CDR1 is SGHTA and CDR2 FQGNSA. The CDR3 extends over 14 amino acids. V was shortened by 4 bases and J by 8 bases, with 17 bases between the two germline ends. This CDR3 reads CASSSTPTVSGYTF. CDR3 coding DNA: TGTGCCAGCAGCTCGACCCCGACAGTCTCAGGCTACACCTTC.

In DNA, the CDR3 is TGTGCCAGCAGATACGGGAGCACTGAAGCTTTCTTT. Its protein is CASRYGSTEAFF. This chain uses TRBV12-3 or TRBV12-4 with TRBJ1-1; no clear D. The CDR3 covers 12 residues. V was pared by 6 bases and J by 4 bases, with 9 bases between.

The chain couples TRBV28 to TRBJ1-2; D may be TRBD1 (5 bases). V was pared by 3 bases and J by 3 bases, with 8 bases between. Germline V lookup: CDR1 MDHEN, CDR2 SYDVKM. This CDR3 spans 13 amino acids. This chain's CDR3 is CASSFPQDYGYTF. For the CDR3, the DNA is TGTGCCAGCAGTTTCCCACAGGACTATGGCTACACCTTC.

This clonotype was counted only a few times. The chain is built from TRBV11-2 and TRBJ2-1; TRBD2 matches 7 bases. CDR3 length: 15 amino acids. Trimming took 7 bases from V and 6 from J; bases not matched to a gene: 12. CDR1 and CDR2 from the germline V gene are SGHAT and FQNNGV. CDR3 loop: CASTPGGGPGNEQFF. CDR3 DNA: TGTGCCAGCACCCCCGGGGGAGGGCCCGGCAATGAGCAGTTCTTC.

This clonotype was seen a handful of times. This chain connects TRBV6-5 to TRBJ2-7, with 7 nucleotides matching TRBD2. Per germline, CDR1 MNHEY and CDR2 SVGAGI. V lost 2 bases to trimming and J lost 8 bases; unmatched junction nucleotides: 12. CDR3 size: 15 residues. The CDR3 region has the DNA TGTGCCAGCAGTTACGGTGCCAGCGGGGAGAGTAAGCAGTACTTC. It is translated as CASSYGASGESKQYF.

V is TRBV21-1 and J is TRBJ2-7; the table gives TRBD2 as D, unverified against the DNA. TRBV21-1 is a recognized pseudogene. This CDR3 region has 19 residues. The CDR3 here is CASSKGSKKLAGGPYEQYV. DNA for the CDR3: TGTGCCAGCAGCAAAGGGAGCAAGAAACTAGCGGGAGGACCCTACGAGCAGTACGTC.

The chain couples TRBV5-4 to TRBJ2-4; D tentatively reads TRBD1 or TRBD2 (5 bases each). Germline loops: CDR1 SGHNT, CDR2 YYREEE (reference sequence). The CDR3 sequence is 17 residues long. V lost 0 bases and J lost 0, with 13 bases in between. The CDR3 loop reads CASSLGDGPLAKNIQYF. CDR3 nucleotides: TGTGCCAGCAGCTTGGGGGACGGACCCCTAGCCAAAAACATTCAGTACTTC. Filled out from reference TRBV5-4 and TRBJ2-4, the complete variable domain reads ETGVTQSPTHLIKTRGQQVTLRCSSQSGHNTVSWYQQALGQGPQFIFQYYREEENGRGNFPPRFSGLQFPNYSSELNVNALELDDSALYLCASSLGDGPLAKNIQYFGAGTRLSVL.

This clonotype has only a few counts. The CDR3 reads CSVTQLAGEDTQYF. The CDR3, as DNA: TGCAGCGTTACGCAACTAGCGGGAGAAGATACGCAGTATTTT. The genes are TRBV29-1 and TRBJ2-3; 11 bases agree with TRBD2. Trimming at V came to 5 bases and at J to 5 bases, leaving 6 bases not matched to a gene. Germline lookup yields CDR1 SQVTM and CDR2 ANQGSEA. The CDR3 contains 14 residues.

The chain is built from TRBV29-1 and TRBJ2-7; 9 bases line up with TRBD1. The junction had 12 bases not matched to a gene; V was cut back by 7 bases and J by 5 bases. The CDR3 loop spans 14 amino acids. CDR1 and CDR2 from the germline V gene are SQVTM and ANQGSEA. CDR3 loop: CSGVPGGQGHEQYF. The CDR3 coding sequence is TGCAGCGGTGTTCCCGGGGGACAGGGCCACGAGCAGTACTTC.

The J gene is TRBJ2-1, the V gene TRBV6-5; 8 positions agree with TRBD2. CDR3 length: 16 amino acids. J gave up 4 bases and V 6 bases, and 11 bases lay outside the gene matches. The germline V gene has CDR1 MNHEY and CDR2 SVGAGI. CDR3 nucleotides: TGTGCCAGCAGCCCGCGGGGGGACCCGGCATACAATGAGCAGTTCTTC. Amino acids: CASSPRGDPAYNEQFF.

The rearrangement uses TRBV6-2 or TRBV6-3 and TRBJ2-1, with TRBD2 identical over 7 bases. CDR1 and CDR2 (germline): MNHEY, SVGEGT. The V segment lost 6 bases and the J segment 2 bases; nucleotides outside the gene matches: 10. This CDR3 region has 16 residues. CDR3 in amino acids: CASRPGTTPTYNEQFF. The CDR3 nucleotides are TGTGCCAGCAGGCCCGGGACTACCCCGACCTACAATGAGCAGTTCTTC.

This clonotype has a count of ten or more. The DNA for the CDR3 is TGCAGTGCTACCCCGACAGGTCTCTCCTACGAGCAGTACTTC. Its translation: CSATPTGLSYEQYF. The rearrangement joins TRBV20-1 to TRBJ2-7; weak D call: TRBD1 (6 bases). The CDR3 runs 14 residues. V lost 4 bases and J 0 bases, leaving 13 bases between the germline ends. The germline V gene has CDR1 DFQATT and CDR2 SNEGSKA (reference sequence).

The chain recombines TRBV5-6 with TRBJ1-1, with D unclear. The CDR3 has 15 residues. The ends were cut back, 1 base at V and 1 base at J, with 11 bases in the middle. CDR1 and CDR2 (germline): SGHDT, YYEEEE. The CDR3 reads CASSLYGPTNTEAFF. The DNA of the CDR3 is TGTGCCAGCAGCTTGTATGGACCAACGAACACTGAAGCTTTCTTT.

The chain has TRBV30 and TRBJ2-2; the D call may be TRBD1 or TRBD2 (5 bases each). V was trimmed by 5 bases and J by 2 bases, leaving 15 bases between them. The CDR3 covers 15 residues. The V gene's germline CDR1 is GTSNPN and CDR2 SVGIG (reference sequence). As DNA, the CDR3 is TGTGCCTGGTCTTTGGCCGGGACCAACACCGGGGAGCTGTTTTTT. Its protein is CAWSLAGTNTGELFF.

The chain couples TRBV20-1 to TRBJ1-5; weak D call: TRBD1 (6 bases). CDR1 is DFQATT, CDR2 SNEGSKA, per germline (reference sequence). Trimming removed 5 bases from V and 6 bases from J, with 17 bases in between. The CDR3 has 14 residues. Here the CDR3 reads CSAGVLRGTQPQHF. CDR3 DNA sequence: TGCAGTGCTGGGGTTTTGAGGGGGACTCAGCCCCAGCATTTT.

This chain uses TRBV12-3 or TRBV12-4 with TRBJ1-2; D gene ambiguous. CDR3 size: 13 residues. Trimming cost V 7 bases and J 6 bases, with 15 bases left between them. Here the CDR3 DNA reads TGTGCCAGCACCGACGGCCTCAGTGATGGCTACACCTTC. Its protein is CASTDGLSDGYTF.

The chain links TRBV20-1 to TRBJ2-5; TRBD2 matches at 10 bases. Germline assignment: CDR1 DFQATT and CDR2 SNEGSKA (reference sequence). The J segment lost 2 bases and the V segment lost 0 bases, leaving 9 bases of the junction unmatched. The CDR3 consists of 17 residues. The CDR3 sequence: CSARDYILAGEQETQYF. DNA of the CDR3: TGCAGTGCTAGAGATTATATTCTAGCGGGAGAACAAGAGACCCAGTACTTC.

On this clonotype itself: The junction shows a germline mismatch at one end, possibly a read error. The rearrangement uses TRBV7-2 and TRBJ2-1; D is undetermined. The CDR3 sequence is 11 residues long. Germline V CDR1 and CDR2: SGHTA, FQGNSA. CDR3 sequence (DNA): TGTGCCAGCACCCGTTACAATGACCAGTTCTTC. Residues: CASTRYNDQFF.

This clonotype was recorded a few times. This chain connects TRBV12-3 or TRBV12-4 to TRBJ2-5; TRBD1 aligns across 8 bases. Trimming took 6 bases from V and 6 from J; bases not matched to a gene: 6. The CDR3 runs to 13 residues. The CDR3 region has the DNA TGTGCCAGCAGCGCAGGGGGCTCGAAGACCCAGTACTTC. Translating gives CASSAGGSKTQYF.

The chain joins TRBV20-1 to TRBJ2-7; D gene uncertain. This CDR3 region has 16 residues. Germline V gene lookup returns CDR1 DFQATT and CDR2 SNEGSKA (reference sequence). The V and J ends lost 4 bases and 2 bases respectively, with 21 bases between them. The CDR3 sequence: CSAKRPLETVAYEQYF. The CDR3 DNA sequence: TGCAGTGCTAAACGGCCCCTCGAAACTGTTGCCTACGAGCAGTACTTC.

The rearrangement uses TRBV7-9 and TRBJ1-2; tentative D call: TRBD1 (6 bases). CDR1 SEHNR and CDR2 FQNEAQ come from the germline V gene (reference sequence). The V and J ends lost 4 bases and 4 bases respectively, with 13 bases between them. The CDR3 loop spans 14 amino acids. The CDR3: CASSSDSRGYGYTF. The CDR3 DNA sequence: TGTGCCAGCAGCTCGGACAGCCGCGGCTATGGCTACACCTTC.

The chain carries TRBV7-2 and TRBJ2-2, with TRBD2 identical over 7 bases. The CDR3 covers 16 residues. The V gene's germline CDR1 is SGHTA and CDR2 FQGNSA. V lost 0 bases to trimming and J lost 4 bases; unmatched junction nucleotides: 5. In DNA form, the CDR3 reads TGTGCCAGCAGCTTAGCGTCGGGAGGAGGCACCGGGGAGCTGTTTTTT. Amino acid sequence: CASSLASGGGTGELFF.

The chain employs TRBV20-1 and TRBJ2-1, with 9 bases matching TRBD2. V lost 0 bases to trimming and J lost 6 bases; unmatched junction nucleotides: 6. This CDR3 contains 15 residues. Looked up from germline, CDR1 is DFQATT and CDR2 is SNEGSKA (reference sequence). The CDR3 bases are TGCAGTGCTAGAGATCTTCGCGGGAGGGCCAATGAGCAGTTCTTC. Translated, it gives CSARDLRGRANEQFF.

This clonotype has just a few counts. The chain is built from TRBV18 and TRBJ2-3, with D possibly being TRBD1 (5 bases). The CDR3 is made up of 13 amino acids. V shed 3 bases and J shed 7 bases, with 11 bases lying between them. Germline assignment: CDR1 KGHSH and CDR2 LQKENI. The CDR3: CASSPTGSYTQYF. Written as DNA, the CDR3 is TGTGCCAGCTCACCTACAGGCTCATATACGCAGTATTTT.

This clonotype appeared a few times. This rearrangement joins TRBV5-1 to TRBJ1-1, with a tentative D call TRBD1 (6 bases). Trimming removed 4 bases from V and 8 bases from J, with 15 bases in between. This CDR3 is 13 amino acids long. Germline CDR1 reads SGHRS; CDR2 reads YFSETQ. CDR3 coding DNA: TGCGCCAGCAGCGTTCGACAGGATTCGGAAGCTTTCTTT. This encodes CASSVRQDSEAFF.